One sample yielded the 20 T cell receptor beta chains listed below, sequenced in a study of blood T cells in healthy people across ages. For the second PCR, which ran for 7 to 11 cycles, a sample-barcoded 5' primer and a J-beta primer mix were used. TCRdb ran MiXCR on the 5' RACE reads and lists one entry per CDR3 protein. The sample has approximately 760,000 distinct CDR3 sequences, roughly 25% seen once. A further study also used this sample, focusing on T cells of mothers and their children.

What was sequenced was blood. The receptors originated from a boy younger than 18 in good health.

This clonotype was counted between two and nine times. V is TRBV9 and J is TRBJ2-6, with a possible D match to TRBD1 (5 bases). CDR1 SGDLS and CDR2 YYNGEE come from the germline V gene. V shed 4 bases and J shed 0 bases, with 14 bases lying between them. The CDR3 runs 17 residues. CDR3: CASSTRQLHSGANVLTF. The CDR3 DNA sequence: TGTGCCAGCAGCACCCGACAGTTACACTCTGGGGCCAACGTCCTGACTTTC.

This clonotype was recorded many times. This chain joins TRBV9 and TRBJ2-3; 8 bases fit TRBD2. Germline lookup yields CDR1 SGDLS and CDR2 YYNGEE. The CDR3 length is 15 residues. Trimming at V came to 3 bases and at J to 5 bases, leaving 8 bases not matched to a gene. The CDR3 region is CASSAPGGRIDTQYF. Written as DNA, the CDR3 is TGTGCCAGCAGCGCCCCGGGGGGGCGTATAGATACGCAGTATTTT.

V is TRBV24-1 and J is TRBJ2-5; D unresolved. This CDR3 comprises 13 residues. Germline V gives CDR1 KGHDR, CDR2 SFDVKD. V lost 4 bases to trimming and J lost 1 base, with 6 bases between them. In DNA, the CDR3 is TGTGCCACCAGTGAGGGTCCCCAAGAGACCCAGTACTTC. This encodes CATSEGPQETQYF.

This clonotype has a handful of counts. The chain combines TRBV12-3 or TRBV12-4 with TRBJ2-4, with 7 positions matching TRBD1. The V gene end was trimmed by 7 bases and the J gene end by 6 bases; junction bases not matched to a gene: 6. This CDR3 contains 13 residues. The CDR3 protein is CASTKDRLNIQYF. In nucleotides, the CDR3 is TGTGCCAGCACCAAGGACAGGCTAAACATTCAGTACTTC.

In its sample, this clonotype was seen a few times. The gene calls are TRBV7-2 and TRBJ1-4, with 9 bases lining up with TRBD1. There are 14 residues in the CDR3. With 5 bases clipped from V and 6 bases from J, the junction kept 4 bases outside the gene matches. Germline V gives CDR1 SGHTA, CDR2 FQGNSA. The CDR3 protein is CASSAGQGYEKLFF. As DNA, the CDR3 is TGTGCCAGCAGCGCGGGACAGGGATATGAAAAACTGTTTTTT.

In its sample, this clonotype was seen a few times. The chain combines TRBV20-1 with TRBJ1-1, with D uncertain. V was cut by 3 bases and J by 4 bases, with 18 bases left in between. Germline V gene sequence: CDR1 DFQATT, CDR2 SNEGSKA (reference sequence). The CDR3 sequence is 15 residues long. The DNA for the CDR3 is TGCAGTGCTAGCAGAGCCCCAAGTGGGAGCACTGAAGCTTTCTTT. Its protein product is CSASRAPSGSTEAFF.

This chain's CDR3 is CASSLASGNQLRAKNIQYF. DNA of the CDR3: TGCGCCAGCAGCCTCGCTAGCGGGAATCAGCTTAGAGCCAAAAACATTCAGTACTTC. This rearrangement joins TRBV4-1 to TRBJ2-4, with TRBD2 matching over 9 bases. The CDR3 contains 19 residues. Germline CDR1 and CDR2: MGHRA and YSYEKL. Trimming cost V 4 bases and J 0 bases; bases outside gene matches: 13.

V gene TRBV15 combines with J gene TRBJ2-3; 9 bases align to TRBD1. Per germline, CDR1 LNHNV and CDR2 YYDKDF (reference sequence). Germline trimming cut 3 bases from V and 3 bases from J; bases unmatched to any gene: 7. There are 16 residues in the CDR3. CDR3 nucleotide sequence: TGTGCCACCAGCAGCCTACCGGGACAGGGAACAGATACGCAGTATTTT. It is translated as CATSSLPGQGTDTQYF.

The rearrangement uses TRBV3-1 and TRBJ2-5; 9 bases fit TRBD2. This CDR3 contains 17 residues. Looked up from germline, CDR1 is LGHDT and CDR2 is YNNKEL (reference sequence). V lost 1 base, J lost 3 bases, and 9 bases stayed unmatched. CDR3 sequence (DNA): TGTGCCAGCAGCCAAGGAGACCCGGGACTAGCTGAAGAGACCCAGTACTTC. Its protein product is CASSQGDPGLAEETQYF.

The chain combines TRBV20-1 with TRBJ2-7, with 10 bases identical to TRBD1. The V gene end was trimmed by 6 bases and the J gene end by 8 bases; junction bases not matched to a gene: 13. Per the germline V gene, CDR1 is DFQATT and CDR2 is SNEGSKA (reference sequence). The CDR3 sequence is 14 residues long. The CDR3 bases are TGCAGTGCGATAGATAAGGGACAGGGGCCTCAGCAGTACTTC. Protein sequence: CSAIDKGQGPQQYF.

The rearrangement uses TRBV29-1 and TRBJ1-1; D gene ambiguous. This CDR3 contains 10 residues. Trimming took off 7 bases at V and 5 bases at J, with 8 bases between the two ends. The germline V gene encodes CDR1 SQVTM and CDR2 ANQGSEA. The CDR3 protein is CSALGTEAFF. The DNA of the CDR3 is TGCAGCGCCCTGGGGACTGAAGCTTTCTTT.

The V call is TRBV12-3 or TRBV12-4, the J call TRBJ2-3, with TRBD2 matching 10 bases. V lost 6 bases and J lost 6; bases outside the gene matches: 12. This CDR3 is 16 amino acids long. The CDR3: CASSTERGGLSDTQYF. Written as DNA, the CDR3 is TGTGCCAGCAGCACGGAGCGGGGGGGCCTTTCCGATACGCAGTATTTT.

The chain recombines TRBV7-2 with TRBJ2-5; 15 bases line up with TRBD2. Looked up from germline, CDR1 is SGHTA and CDR2 is FQGNSA. Unmatched junction bases numbered 8, after V lost 2 bases and J lost 4 bases. There are 18 residues in the CDR3. Written as DNA, the CDR3 is TGTGCCAGCAGCTTACGGACTAGCGGGGGGGCCGTCGGAGAGACCCAGTACTTC. It yields the protein CASSLRTSGGAVGETQYF.

This clonotype was picked up a small number of times. This chain links TRBV27 with TRBJ2-1; D is possibly TRBD1 or TRBD2 (5 bases each). CDR1 MNHEY and CDR2 SMNVEV come from the germline V gene (reference sequence). The CDR3 extends over 16 amino acids. Trimming cost V 5 bases and J 6 bases, with 20 bases left between them. The CDR3, as DNA: TGTGCCAGCAGTAGCATCCGGGACGGTGGGTCCAATGAGCAGTTCTTC. Translation gives CASSSIRDGGSNEQFF.

This clonotype was observed a handful of times. CDR3 sequence (DNA): TGCGCCAGCAGCCAAGTGCCGGGACTCGCTTTCTACGAGCAGTACTTC. Its protein product is CASSQVPGLAFYEQYF. The chain uses TRBV4-1 and TRBJ2-5; weak D call: TRBD2 (6 bases). The J call may not be correct, given that the DNA end is closer to TRBJ2-7. The CDR3 has 16 residues. Germline CDR1 and CDR2: MGHRA and YSYEKL.

CDR3 residues: CASSRAAPRYNEQFF. CDR3 sequence (DNA): TGTGCCAGTAGTCGGGCCGCCCCCCGCTACAATGAGCAGTTCTTC. The chain is built from TRBV19 and TRBJ2-1; D is unclear. The V end lost 5 bases, the J end lost 3 bases, and 14 bases lay between the germline ends. From germline, CDR1 is LNHDA and CDR2 SQIVND (reference sequence). CDR3 length: 15 amino acids. The full variable domain, completed using reference TRBV19 and TRBJ2-1, is DGGITQSPKYLFRKEGQNVTLSCEQNLNHDAMYWYRQDPGQGLRLIYYSQIVNDFQKGDIAEGYSVSREKKESFPLTVTSAQKNPTAFYLCASSRAAPRYNEQFFGPGTRLTVL.

This chain uses TRBV20-1 with TRBJ1-1, with TRBD1 as a possible D gene (5 bases). CDR1 DFQATT and CDR2 SNEGSKA come from the germline V gene (reference sequence). The CDR3 contains 15 residues. Trimming cost V 6 bases and J 1 base, with 18 bases left between them. This CDR3 reads CSAGTAAAANTEAFF. The CDR3 DNA follows: TGCAGTGCCGGGACGGCAGCCGCCGCGAACACTGAAGCTTTCTTT.

This clonotype showed up just a few times. The chain has TRBV29-1 and TRBJ1-4; D remains unclear. The V and J ends lost 5 bases and 7 bases respectively, with 5 bases between them. The CDR3 runs to 10 residues. From germline, CDR1 is SQVTM and CDR2 ANQGSEA. This chain's CDR3 is CSVRGEKLFF. The CDR3 region has the DNA TGCAGCGTTCGTGGTGAAAAACTGTTTTTT.

The chain is built from TRBV7-3 and TRBJ2-5; 7 bases agree with TRBD2. Germline V CDR1 and CDR2: SGHTA, FQGTGA. The CDR3 is made up of 13 amino acids. V lost 2 bases, J lost 9 bases, and 6 bases stayed unmatched. The CDR3 nucleotides are TGTGCCAGCAGCTTAGGGAGGGACGGCCCCCAGTACTTC. Translated: CASSLGRDGPQYF. Full variable domain (remainder filled in from reference TRBV7-3 and TRBJ2-5): GAGVSQTPSNKVTEKGKYVELRCDPISGHTALYWYRQSLGQGPEFLIYFQGTGAADDSGLPNDRFFAVRPEGSVSTLKIQRTERGDSAVYLCASSLGRDGPQYFGPGTRLLVL.

With regard to this clonotype: The junction and the germline gene differ at one end; a read error may be behind it. The rearrangement uses TRBV11-2 and TRBJ2-3; D gene uncertain. Germline V gene lookup returns CDR1 SGHAT and CDR2 FQNNGV. This CDR3 has 12 residues. For the CDR3, the DNA is TGTGCCAGCAGCGAGGTCGCAGATACGCGGTATTTT. This codes for CASSEVADTRYF. The full variable domain, in which reference TRBV11-2 and TRBJ2-3 provide the parts outside the CDR3, is EAGVAQSPRYKIIEKRQSVAFWCNPISGHATLYWYQQILGQGPKLLIQFQNNGVVDDSQLPKDRFSAERLKGVDSTLKIQPAKLEDSAVYLCASSEVADTRYFGPGTRLTVL.